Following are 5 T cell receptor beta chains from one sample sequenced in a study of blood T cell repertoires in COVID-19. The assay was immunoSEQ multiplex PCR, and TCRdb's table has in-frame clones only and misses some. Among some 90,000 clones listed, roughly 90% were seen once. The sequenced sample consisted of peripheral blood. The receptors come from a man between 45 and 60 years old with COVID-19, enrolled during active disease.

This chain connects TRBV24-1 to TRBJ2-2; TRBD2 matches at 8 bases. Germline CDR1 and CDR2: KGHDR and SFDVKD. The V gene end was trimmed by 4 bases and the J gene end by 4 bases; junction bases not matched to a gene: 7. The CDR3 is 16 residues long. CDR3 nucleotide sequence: TGTGCCACCAGTGACCCCACTACTAGCGGCACCGGGGAGCTGTTTTTT. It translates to CATSDPTTSGTGELFF.

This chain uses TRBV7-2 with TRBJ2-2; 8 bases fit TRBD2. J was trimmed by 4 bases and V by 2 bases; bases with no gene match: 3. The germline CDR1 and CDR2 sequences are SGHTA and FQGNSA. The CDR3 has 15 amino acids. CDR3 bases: TGTGCCAGCAGCTTACTTGGACTAGCCACCGGGGAGCTGTTTTTT. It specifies CASSLLGLATGELFF.

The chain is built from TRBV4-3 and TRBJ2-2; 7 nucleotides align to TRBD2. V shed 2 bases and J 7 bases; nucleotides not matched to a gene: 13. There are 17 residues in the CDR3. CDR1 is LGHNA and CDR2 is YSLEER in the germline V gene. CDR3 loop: CASSQYLRGSRGGELFF. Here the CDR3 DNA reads TGCGCCAGCAGCCAATATCTGCGGGGGAGCCGGGGCGGGGAGCTGTTTTTT.

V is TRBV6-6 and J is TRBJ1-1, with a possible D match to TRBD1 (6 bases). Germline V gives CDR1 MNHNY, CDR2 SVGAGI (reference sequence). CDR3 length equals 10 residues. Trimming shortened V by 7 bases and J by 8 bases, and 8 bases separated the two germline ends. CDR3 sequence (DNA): TGTGCCAGCACCAGGGGAGAAGCTTTCTTT. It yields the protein CASTRGEAFF.

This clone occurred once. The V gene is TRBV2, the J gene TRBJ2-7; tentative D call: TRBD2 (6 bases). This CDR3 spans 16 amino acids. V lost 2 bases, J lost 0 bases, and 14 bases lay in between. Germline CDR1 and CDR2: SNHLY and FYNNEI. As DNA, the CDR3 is TGTGCCAGCAGTGAATATCCCGTGACTAGCTCCTACGAGCAGTACTTC. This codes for CASSEYPVTSSYEQYF.